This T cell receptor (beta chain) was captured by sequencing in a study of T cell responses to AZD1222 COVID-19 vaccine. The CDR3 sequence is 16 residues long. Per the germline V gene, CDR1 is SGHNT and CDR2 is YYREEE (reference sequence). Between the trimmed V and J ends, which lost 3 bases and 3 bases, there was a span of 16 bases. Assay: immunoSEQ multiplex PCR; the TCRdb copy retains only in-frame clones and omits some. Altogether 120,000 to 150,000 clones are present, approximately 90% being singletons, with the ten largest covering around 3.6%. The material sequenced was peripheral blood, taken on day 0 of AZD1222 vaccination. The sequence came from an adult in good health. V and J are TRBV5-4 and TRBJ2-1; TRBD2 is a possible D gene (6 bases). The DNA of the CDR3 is TGTGCCAGCAGCTACGGGCGGGAAAGGGGCTACAATGAGCAGTTCTTC. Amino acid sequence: CASSYGRERGYNEQFF.